Below are 24 T cell receptor beta chains sequenced from a single sample in a study of T cells after yellow fever vaccination. MiXCR, applied by TCRdb to the 5' RACE reads, yields one record per CDR3 protein. The table has about 74,000 distinct CDR3 sequences, approximately 7.7% seen once. The source was CD8+ T cells sorted from PBMCs, collected 5 days after the first yellow fever vaccination. Receptor source: a man between 18 and 29 years old who received the YFV17D yellow fever vaccine.

There are many counts of this clonotype. This chain joins TRBV4-3 and TRBJ2-2; 7 bases are a match to TRBD2. The CDR3 is 16 amino acids. CDR1 is LGHNA, CDR2 YSLEER, per germline. V was pared by 1 base and J by 4 bases, with 6 bases of the junction left unmatched. The CDR3 reads CASSQAWTSSTGELFF. The CDR3, as DNA: TGCGCCAGCAGCCAAGCTTGGACTAGTAGCACCGGGGAGCTGTTTTTT.

The V gene is TRBV12-3 or TRBV12-4, the J gene TRBJ1-1, with D uncertain. The V and J ends lost 5 bases and 3 bases respectively, with 16 bases between them. The CDR3 has 15 residues. The CDR3 DNA reads TGTGCCAGCAGTCCCTTGTTGGGCCCGGACACTGAAGCTTTCTTT. This gives the protein CASSPLLGPDTEAFF.

The sample holds a few counts of this clonotype. The chain joins TRBV4-3 to TRBJ2-3, with D unclear. The V gene lost 4 bases and the J gene lost 0 bases, with 14 bases spanning the gap. The CDR3 loop spans 16 amino acids. CDR1 and CDR2 (germline): LGHNA, YSLEER. CDR3: CASSPSTDSSTDTQYF. The CDR3 DNA reads TGCGCCAGCAGCCCTTCCACCGACTCTAGCACAGATACGCAGTATTTT.

This clonotype was seen many times. The chain links TRBV4-1 to TRBJ2-3; 8 bases line up with TRBD1. V gave up 3 bases and J gave up 6 bases; unmatched junction bases: 8. The CDR3 is made up of 15 amino acids. Germline CDR1 is MGHRA and CDR2 is YSYEKL. The CDR3 coding sequence is TGCGCCAGCAGCCACGACGGACAGGGTACGGATACGCAGTATTTT. Its translation is CASSHDGQGTDTQYF.

The gene calls are TRBV6-1 and TRBJ1-1; TRBD1 matches at 10 bases. Germline values: CDR1 MNHNS, CDR2 SASEGT. V was clipped by 5 bases and J by 2 bases; unmatched bases: 17. The CDR3 contains 19 residues. The CDR3 protein is CASSPPVLDRGRRNTEAFF. The CDR3 bases are TGTGCCAGCAGTCCGCCCGTCCTTGACAGGGGGCGGCGAAACACTGAAGCTTTCTTT.

The gene calls are TRBV6-2 or TRBV6-3 and TRBJ1-2; maybe TRBD1 (6 bases). This CDR3 has 15 amino acids. Germline CDR1 and CDR2: MNHEY and SVGEGT. V dropped 8 bases and J dropped 4 bases, with 20 bases sitting between them. The CDR3 spells CASSTPQGRVYGYTF. As DNA, the CDR3 is TGTGCCAGCTCTACGCCCCAGGGGAGGGTCTATGGCTACACCTTC.

This chain uses TRBV6-2 or TRBV6-3 with TRBJ2-7; a possible D gene is TRBD1 (5 bases). Germline CDR1 and CDR2: MNHEY and SVGEGT. This CDR3 spans 14 amino acids. The V end was cut by 6 bases, the J end by 2 bases, with 14 bases between. CDR3 loop: CASRRRGGPYEQYV. CDR3 in DNA: TGTGCCAGCAGGAGAAGGGGCGGACCCTACGAGCAGTACGTC.

This clonotype occurred many times. The V and J genes are TRBV7-9 and TRBJ2-2; D is uncertain. Per germline, CDR1 SEHNR and CDR2 FQNEAQ (reference sequence). This CDR3 has 13 amino acids. V was pared by 3 bases and J by 6 bases, with 8 bases between. This chain's CDR3 is CASSFYSPGELFF. The CDR3 DNA reads TGTGCCAGCAGCTTTTACTCACCCGGGGAGCTGTTTTTT. Combining the CDR3 with reference TRBV7-9 and TRBJ2-2 gives the whole variable domain DTGVSQNPRHKITKRGQNVTFRCDPISEHNRLYWYRQTLGQGPEFLTYFQNEAQLEKSRLLSDRFSAERPKGSFSTLEIQRTEQGDSAMYLCASSFYSPGELFFGEGSRLTVL.

In this sample, this clonotype turned up a few times. The chain is built from TRBV10-2 and TRBJ2-3; the D is unclear. V was pared by 2 bases and J by 4 bases, with 10 bases between. The germline V gene has CDR1 WSHSY and CDR2 SAAADI. The CDR3 is 14 residues long. DNA for the CDR3: TGCGCCAGCAGTGAGAAAGGGATCCCAGATACGCAGTATTTT. Its translation: CASSEKGIPDTQYF.

The chain employs TRBV4-1 and TRBJ1-4, with 10 positions matching TRBD1. With V trimmed by 6 bases and J by 7 bases, 8 bases remained unmatched. CDR3 size: 15 residues. CDR1 is MGHRA and CDR2 is YSYEKL in the germline V gene. For the CDR3, the DNA is TGCGCCAGCAGACCTCAGACAGGGGGCTCTGAAAAACTGTTTTTT. Residues: CASRPQTGGSEKLFF.

There are many counts of this clonotype. The V gene is TRBV7-9, the J gene TRBJ2-3; no definite D call. The V gene lost 6 bases and the J gene lost 3 bases, with 10 bases spanning the gap. Germline CDR1 is SEHNR and CDR2 is FQNEAQ (reference sequence). The CDR3 runs 13 residues. This chain's CDR3 is CASSPITTDTQYF. CDR3 sequence (DNA): TGTGCCAGCAGTCCAATAACGACAGATACGCAGTATTTT.

This clonotype showed up just a few times. This rearrangement joins TRBV20-1 to TRBJ1-6; TRBD1 is a possible D gene (6 bases). This CDR3 is built from 13 residues. Germline assignment: CDR1 DFQATT and CDR2 SNEGSKA (reference sequence). Trimming pared 6 bases from V and 7 bases from J, leaving 13 bases between. The CDR3 region has the DNA TGCAGTGCCTACAGGGCTGGCAATTCACCCCTCCACTTT. Its protein is CSAYRAGNSPLHF.

V and J are TRBV7-9 and TRBJ1-6; D unclear. CDR3 length: 14 amino acids. From germline, CDR1 is SEHNR and CDR2 FQNEAQ (reference sequence). The V end lost 2 bases, the J end lost 12 bases, and 14 bases lay between the germline ends. CDR3 in DNA: TGTGCCAGCAGCTTATCGATGAAAGGAGGACCCCTCCACTTT. Protein sequence: CASSLSMKGGPLHF.

The V gene is TRBV9, the J gene TRBJ1-5, with no clear D. Germline loops: CDR1 SGDLS, CDR2 YYNGEE. V was trimmed by 0 bases and J by 0 bases, leaving 4 bases between them. CDR3 size: 14 residues. CDR3 in amino acids: CASSVGSSNQPQHF. The CDR3 nucleotides read TGTGCCAGCAGCGTAGGAAGTAGCAATCAGCCCCAGCATTTT.

This clonotype was counted ten times or more. This chain uses TRBV20-1 with TRBJ2-7; D is uncertain. The length of the CDR3 is 12 residues. Trimming removed 1 base from V and 6 bases from J, with 10 bases in between. Germline CDR1 DFQATT, CDR2 SNEGSKA (reference sequence). This chain's CDR3 is CSARGLSGEQYF. CDR3 nucleotides: TGCAGTGCTAGAGGGCTAAGTGGCGAGCAGTACTTC.

Many counts were recorded for this clonotype. The chain combines TRBV12-3 or TRBV12-4 with TRBJ2-7; D unclear. The CDR3 runs to 12 residues. V lost 3 bases and J lost 2, with 5 bases in between. DNA for the CDR3: TGTGCCAGCAGTTTTAACACCTACGAGCAGTACGTC. This translates into CASSFNTYEQYV.

As regards this clonotype: A much larger clone is a single base away; this may be a read error. In DNA, the CDR3 is TGTGCCAGCAGTATGGGGCCGAGCACTGAAGCTTTCTTT. This gives the protein CASSMGPSTEAFF. The chain recombines TRBV12-3 or TRBV12-4 with TRBJ1-1; D might be TRBD1 (5 bases). The CDR3 is 13 amino acids. With 5 bases removed from V and 4 bases from J, the gap between germline ends came to 11 bases.

This clonotype was seen only a few times. The gene calls are TRBV6-5 and TRBJ2-7; 10 bases align to TRBD1. Trimming cost V 6 bases and J 2 bases; bases outside gene matches: 13. The CDR3 spans 17 residues. The germline V gene encodes CDR1 MNHEY and CDR2 SVGAGI. The CDR3 DNA sequence: TGTGCCAGCAGGGGAACTGCCGGGACAGGGGTCCCCTACGAGCAGTACGTC. Amino acid sequence: CASRGTAGTGVPYEQYV.

This clonotype came up a few times. This chain's CDR3 is CASSHGASYEQYV. CDR3 bases: TGTGCCAGCTCTCACGGGGCGTCCTACGAGCAGTACGTC. The rearrangement uses TRBV27 and TRBJ2-7; D may be TRBD1 or TRBD2 (5 bases each). Trimming removed 8 bases at V and 1 base at J, with 12 bases between. Looked up from germline, CDR1 is MNHEY and CDR2 is SMNVEV (reference sequence). This CDR3 comprises 13 residues.

This chain connects TRBV7-9 to TRBJ2-5; 10 nucleotides match TRBD2. Germline values: CDR1 SEHNR, CDR2 FQNEAQ (reference sequence). V lost 5 bases, J lost 4 bases, and 4 bases stayed unmatched. The CDR3 runs 14 residues. Here the CDR3 DNA reads TGTGCCAGCAGCAGGGGACTAGCGAGAGAGACCCAGTACTTC. This codes for CASSRGLARETQYF. The complete variable domain, with remaining parts taken from reference TRBV7-9 and TRBJ2-5, reads DTGVSQNPRHKITKRGQNVTFRCDPISEHNRLYWYRQTLGQGPEFLTYFQNEAQLEKSRLLSDRFSAERPKGSFSTLEIQRTEQGDSAMYLCASSRGLARETQYFGPGTRLLVL.

A few counts support this clonotype. The DNA for the CDR3 is TGTGCCAGCAGTGACCCGGGGCACGGCGGGGAGCTGTTTTTT. Its translation is CASSDPGHGGELFF. The chain combines TRBV12-3 or TRBV12-4 with TRBJ2-2; D tentatively fits TRBD1 or TRBD2 (5 bases each). The CDR3 runs to 14 residues. Trimming took off 5 bases at V and 7 bases at J, with 14 bases between the two ends.

This clonotype was seen a handful of times. As DNA, the CDR3 is TGCGCCAGCAGCCAGGGACAGGGGAGCCAGCCCCAGCATTTT. Protein product: CASSQGQGSQPQHF. This chain links TRBV4-1 with TRBJ1-5; 10 nucleotides line up with TRBD1. The germline gives CDR1 MGHRA, CDR2 YSYEKL. V lost 3 bases and J lost 7; bases outside the gene matches: 3. This CDR3 region has 14 residues.

This clonotype was counted ten times or more. The CDR3 DNA reads as TGTGCCAGCGGGGCATCGCCACATGAGCAGTTCTTC. Translating gives CASGASPHEQFF. The chain employs TRBV12-3 or TRBV12-4 and TRBJ2-1; TRBD1 is a possible D gene (5 bases). This CDR3 is built from 12 residues. The V gene lost 8 bases and the J gene lost 8 bases, with 13 bases spanning the gap.

The table lists this clonotype with a few counts. The V gene is TRBV11-2, the J gene TRBJ1-3; no definite D call. CDR3 size: 14 residues. CDR1 is SGHAT, CDR2 FQNNGV, per germline. Deletions cut 3 bases from V and 0 bases from J, with 6 bases between. CDR3 region: CASSFGDSGNTIYF. The CDR3, as DNA: TGTGCCAGCAGCTTCGGGGACTCTGGAAACACCATATATTTT.